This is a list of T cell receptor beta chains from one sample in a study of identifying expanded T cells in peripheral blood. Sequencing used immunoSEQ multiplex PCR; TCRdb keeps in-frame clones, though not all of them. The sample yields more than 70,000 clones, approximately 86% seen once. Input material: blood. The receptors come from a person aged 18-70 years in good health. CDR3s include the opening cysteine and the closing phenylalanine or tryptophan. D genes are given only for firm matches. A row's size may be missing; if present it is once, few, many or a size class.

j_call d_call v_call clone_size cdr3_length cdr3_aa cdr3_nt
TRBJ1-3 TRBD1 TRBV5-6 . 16 CASSLNDRGSGNTIYF TGTGCCAGCAGCTTGAACGACAGGGGCTCTGGAAACACCATATATTTT
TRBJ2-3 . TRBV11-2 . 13 CASSANQGYTQYF TGTGCCAGCAGCGCCAACCAAGGGTATACGCAGTATTTT
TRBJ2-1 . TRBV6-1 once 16 CASSGRTGSNMDEQFF TGTGCCAGCAGTGGCCGCACCGGGAGTAATATGGATGAGCAGTTCTTC
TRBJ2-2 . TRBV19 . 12 CASVLNTGELFF TGTGCCAGTGTACTGAACACCGGGGAGCTGTTTTTT
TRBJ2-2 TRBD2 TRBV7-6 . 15 CASSLQGPGGGELFF TGTGCCAGCAGCCTTCAAGGCCCGGGGGGCGGGGAGCTGTTTTTT
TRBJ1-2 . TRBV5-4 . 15 CASSGGGARFYGYTF TGTGCCAGCAGCGGCGGGGGGGCGCGTTTCTATGGCTACACCTTC
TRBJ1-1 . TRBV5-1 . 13 CASSPPTYTEAFF TGCGCCAGCAGCCCCCCGACCTACACTGAAGCTTTCTTT
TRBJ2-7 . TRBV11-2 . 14 CASSLDQAGREQYF TGTGCCAGCAGCTTAGATCAGGCGGGTCGGGAGCAGTACTTC
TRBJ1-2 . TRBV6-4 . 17 CASTPAAGALYGYGYTF TGTGCCAGCACCCCCGCGGCGGGGGCCCTCTATGGATATGGCTACACCTTC
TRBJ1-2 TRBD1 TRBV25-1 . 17 CASSEPLADRMYGGYTF TGTGCCAGCAGTGAACCACTAGCGGACAGGATGTATGGGGGCTACACCTTC
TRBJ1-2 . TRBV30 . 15 CAWSVQLGGNYGYTF TGTGCCTGGAGTGTACAGCTGGGGGGGAACTATGGCTACACCTTC
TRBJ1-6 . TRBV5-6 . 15 CASSFRTAYTSPLHF TGTGCCAGCAGCTTTCGGACAGCTTACACTTCACCCCTCCACTTT
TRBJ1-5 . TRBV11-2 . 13 CASSDDRAQPQHF TGTGCCAGCAGCGACGACAGAGCTCAGCCCCAGCATTTT
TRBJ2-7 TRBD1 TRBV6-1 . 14 CASKSHRDRDRIHF TGTGCCAGCAAATCCCACCGGGACAGGGATCGGATCCACTTC
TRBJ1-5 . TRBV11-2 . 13 CASSLGGDQPQHF TGTGCCAGCAGCTTAGGTGGGGATCAGCCCCAGCATTTT
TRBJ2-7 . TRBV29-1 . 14 CSYMSEDSSYEQYF TGCAGCTATATGAGCGAGGACAGCTCCTACGAGCAGTACTTC
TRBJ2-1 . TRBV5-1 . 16 CASSLGQVSVVYEQFF TGCGCCAGCAGCTTGGGACAGGTATCGGTTGTGTATGAGCAGTTCTTC
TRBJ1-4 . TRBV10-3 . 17 CAKTCPWVGVTNEKLFF TGTGCCAAGACATGCCCCTGGGTTGGAGTAACTAATGAAAAACTGTTTTTT
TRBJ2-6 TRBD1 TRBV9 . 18 CASSVGVGGASGANVLTF TGTGCCAGCAGCGTAGGAGTAGGGGGCGCGAGTGGGGCCAACGTCCTGACTTTC
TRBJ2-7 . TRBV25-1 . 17 CASGDPRAVGGTYEQYF TGTGCCAGCGGGGATCCCAGGGCAGTTGGGGGTACCTACGAGCAGTACTTC
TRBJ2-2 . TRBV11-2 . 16 CASSRWGLLDTGELFF TGTGCCAGCAGCAGGTGGGGTCTTCTCGACACCGGGGAGCTGTTTTTT
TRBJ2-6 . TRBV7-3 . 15 CASSPGGSGANVLTF TGTGCCAGCAGCCCTGGGGGTTCTGGGGCCAACGTCCTGACTTTC
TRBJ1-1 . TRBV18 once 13 CASSPVLDTEAFF TGTGCCAGCTCACCTGTCCTCGACACTGAAGCTTTCTTT
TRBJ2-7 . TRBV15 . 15 CATSRDFGRTYEQYF TGTGCCACCAGCAGAGATTTTGGCAGGACCTACGAGCAGTACTTC
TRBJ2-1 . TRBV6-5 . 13 CASSSPLALEQFF TGTGCCAGCAGTTCCCCTCTAGCGCTTGAGCAGTTCTTC
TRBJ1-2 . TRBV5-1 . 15 CASRRLREASYGYTF TGCGCCAGCAGGCGGCTCAGGGAAGCCTCCTATGGCTACACCTTC
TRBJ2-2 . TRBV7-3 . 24 CASSLRPDFFRDDLRWWLPGELFF TGTGCCAGCAGCTTAAGACCCGACTTTTTCCGGGATGACCTTCGGTGGTGGCTGCCCGGGGAGCTGTTTTTT
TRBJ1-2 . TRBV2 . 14 CASRKSGLNYGYTF TGTGCCAGCAGGAAGTCGGGACTTAACTATGGCTACACCTTC
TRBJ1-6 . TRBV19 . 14 CASSPVGRASPLHF TGTGCCAGTAGTCCCGTGGGCAGGGCGTCACCCCTCCACTTT
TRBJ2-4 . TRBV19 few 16 CASSIESGQMKDIQYF TGTGCCAGTAGTATAGAATCGGGGCAGATGAAAGACATTCAGTACTTC
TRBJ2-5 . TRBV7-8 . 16 CASSLTLGPVQETQYF TGTGCCAGCAGCTTGACCCTCGGGCCAGTACAGGAGACCCAGTACTTC
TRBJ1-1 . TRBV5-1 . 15 CASSPREGSNTEAFF TGCGCCAGCAGTCCTCGGGAGGGGTCGAACACTGAAGCTTTCTTT
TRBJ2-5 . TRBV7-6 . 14 CASSLAGGVQTQYF TGTGCCAGCAGCTTAGCTGGGGGCGTTCAGACCCAGTACTTC
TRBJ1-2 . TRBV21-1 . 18 CASSKVSMDRVRGVGYTF TGTGCCAGCAGCAAAGTTTCGATGGACAGGGTTAGAGGGGTTGGCTACACCTTC
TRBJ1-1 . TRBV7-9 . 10 CASSGTEAFF TGTGCCAGCAGCGGCACTGAAGCTTTCTTT
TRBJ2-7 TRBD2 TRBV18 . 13 CASSGGTVGEQYF TGTGCCAGCTCCGGGGGGACGGTGGGCGAGCAGTACTTC
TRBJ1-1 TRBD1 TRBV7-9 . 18 CASKTDRGLRASVPEAFF TGTGCCAGCAAGACCGACAGGGGACTACGTGCGAGTGTCCCTGAAGCTTTCTTT
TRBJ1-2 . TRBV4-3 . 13 CASSHNNDYGYTF TGCGCCAGCAGCCATAACAACGACTATGGCTACACCTTC
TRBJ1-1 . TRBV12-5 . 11 CASVDITEAFF TGTGCTAGTGTCGATATCACTGAAGCTTTCTTT
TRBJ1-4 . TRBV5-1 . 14 CASSPEGRGEKLFF TGCGCCAGCAGCCCGGAGGGCAGGGGAGAAAAACTGTTTTTT